Shown below are 26 T cell receptor beta chains from a single sample sequenced in a study of T cells in Graves' hyperthyroidism and ophthalmopathy. The investigators amplified TCR beta CDR3 regions from RNA transcripts. TCR CDR3 regions were first amplified by RT-PCR with HTBI primers. TCRdb analysed the multiplex PCR reads with MiXCR anew, one entry per CDR3 protein. The sample includes 490,000 or so distinct CDR3 sequences, approximately 16% of them seen just once. Sequenced input: blood. The receptors stem from a woman aged 25 to 39 with Graves' ophthalmopathy.

V usage is TRBV28 and J usage is TRBJ1-6; unclear D gene. This CDR3 contains 15 residues. Germline CDR1 and CDR2: MDHEN and SYDVKM. V was shortened by 6 bases and J by 10 bases, with 19 bases between the two germline ends. CDR3 region: CASSLSKGYASPLHF. The DNA for the CDR3 is TGTGCCAGCAGCCTCAGCAAAGGTTATGCGTCACCCCTCCACTTT.

This clonotype was found a few times. In nucleotides, the CDR3 is TGTGCCAGCAGTTATAAAGGGGGTCGGGGCACAGATACGCAGTATTTT. It encodes CASSYKGGRGTDTQYF. The genes are TRBV27 and TRBJ2-3; possibly TRBD1 for D (6 bases). This CDR3 spans 16 amino acids. V was shortened by 4 bases and J by 1 base, with 15 bases between the two germline ends. Germline assignment: CDR1 MNHEY and CDR2 SMNVEV (reference sequence).

This sequence joins TRBV9 and TRBJ2-2, with 10 bases matching TRBD2. The ends lost 3 bases at V and 6 bases at J; junction bases unmatched: 5. Germline values: CDR1 SGDLS, CDR2 YYNGEE. The CDR3 loop spans 15 amino acids. CDR3 nucleotides: TGTGCCAGCAGCGACGGGACTAGCGCTGCCGGGGAGCTGTTTTTT. Protein: CASSDGTSAAGELFF.

There are a few counts of this clonotype. The chain uses TRBV28 and TRBJ1-3; the D gene is possibly TRBD1 (6 bases). There are 17 residues in the CDR3. Germline CDR1 and CDR2: MDHEN and SYDVKM. Trimming pared 8 bases from V and 4 bases from J, leaving 24 bases between. The CDR3 sequence: CASRPSQGTSGGNTIYF. CDR3 sequence (DNA): TGTGCCAGCCGTCCATCGCAGGGGACCTCGGGCGGAAACACCATATATTTT.

For the CDR3, the DNA is TGTGCCAGTAGGGCTAGCGGGAGGGCCTCCTACGAGCAGTACTTC. It translates to CASRASGRASYEQYF. J is TRBJ2-7 and V is TRBV19, with 12 bases identical to TRBD2. The CDR3 runs to 15 residues. Germline assignment: CDR1 LNHDA and CDR2 SQIVND (reference sequence). Losses at the gene ends were 6 bases for V and 0 bases for J; bases not matched to a gene: 3.

This clonotype was recorded a few times. The chain is built from TRBV7-9 and TRBJ2-7, with D possibly TRBD1 on 5 matching bases. The CDR3 sequence is 16 residues long. From germline, CDR1 is SEHNR and CDR2 FQNEAQ (reference sequence). V was trimmed by 0 bases and J by 0 bases, leaving 12 bases between them. The CDR3 DNA sequence: TGTGCCAGCAGCTTAGCTTTCGGACAAAGCTCCTACGAGCAGTACTTC. Protein sequence: CASSLAFGQSSYEQYF.

This clonotype was picked up many times. The chain combines TRBV5-6 with TRBJ1-1; D is ambiguous. The CDR3 contains 11 residues. The germline V gene encodes CDR1 SGHDT and CDR2 YYEEEE. With 4 bases removed from V and 8 bases from J, the gap between germline ends came to 9 bases. The CDR3: CASSAVGEAFF. CDR3 in DNA: TGTGCCAGCAGCGCGGTGGGCGAAGCTTTCTTT.

Details on this clonotype: A much larger clone sits a single nucleotide away, making a read error possible. V is TRBV29-1 and J is TRBJ2-7; D is undetermined. The CDR3 sequence is 13 residues long. CDR1 is SQVTM and CDR2 is ANQGSEA in the germline V gene. This CDR3 is CSAEDHGVREQYF. The CDR3, as DNA: TGCAGCGCTGAAGATCATGGGGTGAGAGAGCAGTACTTC.

This clonotype occurred a few times. The V and J genes are TRBV19 and TRBJ2-5; D gene unclear. V lost 2 bases, J lost 1 base, and 17 bases lay in between. Germline V gene sequence: CDR1 LNHDA, CDR2 SQIVND (reference sequence). There are 17 residues in the CDR3. CDR3 region: CASSILAVRLSQETQYF. In DNA form, the CDR3 reads TGTGCCAGTAGTATACTTGCGGTGCGGTTATCCCAAGAGACCCAGTACTTC.

The table lists this clonotype with many counts. Written as DNA, the CDR3 is TGTGCCAGCAGTTTAAGGGGCGGGCCTGGGGCCAACGTCCTGACTTTC. It yields the protein CASSLRGGPGANVLTF. This chain joins TRBV28 and TRBJ2-6; D tentatively reads TRBD1 or TRBD2 (5 bases each). Trimming left V 2 bases short and J 2 bases short, with 10 bases between. Germline V lookup: CDR1 MDHEN, CDR2 SYDVKM. This CDR3 comprises 16 residues.

V and J are TRBV27 and TRBJ2-7; D could derive from TRBD1 or TRBD2 (6 bases each). The CDR3 is 13 amino acids. Per germline, CDR1 MNHEY and CDR2 SMNVEV (reference sequence). Trimming shortened V by 4 bases and J by 2 bases, and 9 bases separated the two germline ends. This CDR3 is CASSYGGPYEQYF. The CDR3 DNA reads TGTGCCAGCAGTTATGGGGGGCCCTACGAGCAGTACTTC.

DNA for the CDR3: TGCAGTGCTTCACATCAGGGGGTGGGCACAGATACGCAGTATTTT. It is translated as CSASHQGVGTDTQYF. The chain carries TRBV20-1 and TRBJ2-3; 7 bases line up with TRBD1. The J segment lost 1 base and the V segment lost 5 bases, leaving 9 bases of the junction unmatched. Germline V lookup: CDR1 DFQATT, CDR2 SNEGSKA (reference sequence). This CDR3 contains 15 residues.

This clonotype has just one count. The chain couples TRBV19 to TRBJ2-7, with D hard to call. Per germline, CDR1 LNHDA and CDR2 SQIVND (reference sequence). Trimming took 2 bases from V and 6 from J, leaving 14 bases between them. CDR3 size: 14 residues. The CDR3 coding sequence is TGTGCCAGTAGTATACGGGCTCTCCCCTCCGAGCAGTACTTC. This encodes CASSIRALPSEQYF.

This clonotype turned up a few times. V is TRBV6-5 and J is TRBJ2-2; TRBD1 matches 8 bases. Germline loops: CDR1 MNHEY, CDR2 SVGAGI. The CDR3 spans 16 residues. V gave up 2 bases and J gave up 7 bases; unmatched junction bases: 9. The CDR3 coding sequence is TGTGCCAGCAGTTACGGCCAGGGGGCTAGTGTCGGGGAGCTGTTTTTT. It is translated as CASSYGQGASVGELFF.

This clonotype was detected only a few times. The V and J genes are TRBV5-4 and TRBJ2-7; D is perhaps TRBD2 (5 bases). Germline V gene sequence: CDR1 SGHNT, CDR2 YYREEE (reference sequence). The CDR3 has 14 residues. Between the trimmed V and J ends, which lost 0 bases and 7 bases, there was a span of 14 bases. DNA for the CDR3: TGTGCCAGCAGCTTGGAGACTACTTTCAAGGAGCAGTACTTC. Translating gives CASSLETTFKEQYF.

The sample holds many counts of this clonotype. The CDR3 DNA sequence: TGTGCCAGCAGTTTTATTCAGAACACTGAAGCTTTCTTT. It encodes CASSFIQNTEAFF. V is TRBV28 and J is TRBJ1-1; no reliable D call. V dropped 3 bases and J dropped 1 base, with 6 bases sitting between them. The CDR3 spans 13 residues. Per germline, CDR1 MDHEN and CDR2 SYDVKM.

Note on this clonotype: This likely comes from a read error, as the CDR3 has no conserved phenylalanine or tryptophan at its end. V gene TRBV28 combines with J gene TRBJ1-5; D not certain. The CDR3 length is 15 residues. Trimming shortened V by 11 bases and J by 3 bases, and 20 bases separated the two germline ends. Per the germline V gene, CDR1 is MDHEN and CDR2 is SYDVKM. The CDR3 loop reads CAHDGSPPFNQPQHI. The CDR3 bases are TGTGCCCACGACGGTTCCCCTCCCTTCAATCAGCCCCAGCATATT.

This clonotype was found many times. This sequence joins TRBV18 and TRBJ2-5, with D uncertain. Germline V CDR1 and CDR2: KGHSH, LQKENI. V was clipped by 3 bases and J by 1 base, with 6 bases between them. The CDR3 totals 13 residues. The CDR3 here is CASSPGGQETQYF. In DNA, the CDR3 is TGTGCCAGCTCACCCGGCGGCCAAGAGACCCAGTACTTC.

This clonotype was counted many times. V usage is TRBV7-9 and J usage is TRBJ1-2; unclear D gene. This CDR3 has 15 residues. The germline V gene encodes CDR1 SEHNR and CDR2 FQNEAQ (reference sequence). V shed 0 bases and J shed 6 bases, with 14 bases lying between them. CDR3 sequence: CASSLAGQAFNGYTF. CDR3 DNA sequence: TGTGCCAGCAGCTTAGCGGGCCAGGCCTTCAATGGCTACACCTTC.

This rearrangement joins TRBV10-3 to TRBJ2-2; perhaps TRBD2 as D (5 bases). V lost 0 bases, J lost 4 bases, and 12 bases lay in between. The CDR3 is 16 residues long. Germline loops: CDR1 ENHRY, CDR2 SYGVKD. The CDR3 here is CAISESTGMGTGELFF. The CDR3 DNA reads as TGTGCCATCAGTGAGTCGACGGGGATGGGCACCGGGGAGCTGTTTTTT.

The gene calls are TRBV19 and TRBJ2-1, with D perhaps matching TRBD2 (6 bases). V was cut by 3 bases and J by 6 bases, with 12 bases left in between. Germline CDR1 is LNHDA and CDR2 is SQIVND (reference sequence). This CDR3 comprises 14 residues. CDR3 protein: CASSMGGSLNEQFF. Written as DNA, the CDR3 is TGTGCCAGTAGTATGGGGGGTAGCCTCAATGAGCAGTTCTTC.

This clonotype showed up many times. The J gene is TRBJ2-3, the V gene TRBV7-6; D remains unclear. The CDR3 runs 14 residues. The ends were cut back, 1 base at V and 4 bases at J, with 9 bases in the middle. In germline, CDR1 is SGHVS, CDR2 FNYEAQ. CDR3 DNA sequence: TGTGCCAGCAGCTTAGGACCTCGGTCAGATACGCAGTATTTT. As protein: CASSLGPRSDTQYF.

This clonotype was seen at least ten times. This chain connects TRBV18 to TRBJ2-5; D gene ambiguous. Germline CDR1 reads KGHSH; CDR2 reads LQKENI. The CDR3 covers 13 residues. V dropped 1 base and J dropped 5 bases, with 8 bases sitting between them. CDR3 region: CASSPLGIETQYF. The CDR3 DNA follows: TGTGCCAGCTCACCACTGGGGATTGAGACCCAGTACTTC.

This chain uses TRBV7-6 with TRBJ2-5; TRBD1 agrees at 7 bases. The CDR3 loop spans 15 amino acids. Per the germline V gene, CDR1 is SGHVS and CDR2 is FNYEAQ. With 1 base clipped from V and 2 bases from J, the junction kept 4 bases outside the gene matches. The CDR3 region is CASSLDWTGQETQYF. In nucleotides, the CDR3 is TGTGCCAGCAGCTTAGACTGGACAGGTCAAGAGACCCAGTACTTC.

The sample holds many counts of this clonotype. The chain has TRBV7-2 and TRBJ1-2; 9 nucleotides agree with TRBD1. V shed 5 bases and J 8 bases; nucleotides not matched to a gene: 6. CDR1 and CDR2 (germline): SGHTA, FQGNSA. This CDR3 has 13 residues. This chain's CDR3 is CASSRGQGGGYTF. The CDR3 coding sequence is TGTGCCAGCAGCCGGGGACAGGGTGGCGGCTACACCTTC.

In this sample, this clonotype turned up a few times. This chain connects TRBV25-1 to TRBJ1-2; D is uncertain. This CDR3 is built from 16 residues. Between the trimmed V and J ends, which lost 1 base and 5 bases, there was a span of 17 bases. The germline V gene encodes CDR1 MGHDK and CDR2 SYGVNS. The DNA of the CDR3 is TGTGCCAGCAGTGAATCCCCGTCAGAGGTGATTTATGGCTACACCTTC. It codes for CASSESPSEVIYGYTF.